The source of this T cell receptor beta chain is a study of blood T cell repertoires in COVID-19. Overall study context: From the United States, Italy and Spain came samples of acute and convalescent COVID-19. Sample material is recorded as cDNA or gDNA derived from T cells, B-cell-depleted T cells, or PBMCs.

In the original analysis: Reference gene primer amplification yielded estimated nucleated cell counts. TCRdb's table, derived via immunoSEQ multiplex PCR, lists solely in-frame clones and lacks some. Clone size and the V and J calls come from that table; the DNA yielded D and trimming. The table includes 200,000 to 250,000 clones, around 90% detected once. The CDR3 contains 14 residues. From germline, CDR1 is SEHNR and CDR2 FQNEAQ (reference sequence). The J segment lost 4 bases and the V segment lost 5 bases, leaving 7 bases of the junction unmatched. This TCR derives from a woman in her late teens or twenties who had recovered from COVID-19. The sample taken for sequencing was peripheral blood. The chain is built from TRBV7-9 and TRBJ2-7, with 8 bases identical to TRBD1. The CDR3 spells CASSRTGQGYEQYF. CDR3 nucleotide sequence: TGTGCCAGCAGCCGAACAGGACAGGGATACGAGCAGTACTTC.